Listed here are 27 T cell receptor beta chains from one sample, sequenced in a study of CD8+ T cells in alopecia areata. The treatment denotes: oral pan-JAK inhibitor, 5-10 mg twice daily. In each case, RNA was isolated and then reverse transcribed into cDNA as the sequencing template. The data were produced by immunoSEQ multiplex PCR, yet TCRdb's version contains in-frame clones alone and is incomplete. The sample carries about 190,000 clones, roughly three fifths recorded once. The sequencing here drew on CD4+ T cells sorted from blood, taken at week 4, from a patient treated with tofacitinib. Receptor source: a human donor with alopecia areata.

A few counts support this clone. One end of the junction does not line up with germline, which may come from a read error. The chain uses TRBV18 and TRBJ1-2; D is uncertain. CDR3 length equals 9 residues. Germline V CDR1 and CDR2: KGHSH, LQKENI. CDR3 sequence reads: CASSPPLAF. CDR3 nucleotides: TGTGCCAGCTCCCCCCCCCTCGCCTTC.

The sample holds a few counts of this clone. V gene TRBV29-1 combines with J gene TRBJ1-3; D unresolved. The V end was cut by 4 bases, the J end by 0 bases, with 7 bases between. Germline CDR1 and CDR2: SQVTM and ANQGSEA. The CDR3 consists of 13 residues. DNA of the CDR3: TGCAGCGTTGGCCAGCTCTCTGGAAACACCATATATTTT. The encoded protein is CSVGQLSGNTIYF.

The rearrangement joins TRBV5-1 to TRBJ2-2; 9 positions match TRBD2. J gave up 1 base and V 3 bases, and 4 bases lay outside the gene matches. The germline gives CDR1 SGHRS, CDR2 YFSETQ. The CDR3 consists of 16 residues. The CDR3 reads CASSSQTSGNTGELFF. CDR3 in DNA: TGCGCCAGCAGCTCGCAGACTAGCGGGAACACCGGGGAGCTGTTTTTT.

The chain has TRBV7-2 and TRBJ2-2; 9 bases agree with TRBD1. Germline-derived CDR1 and CDR2 are SGHTA and FQGNSA. Trimming took 5 bases from V and 5 from J; bases not matched to a gene: 15. The CDR3 consists of 18 residues. CDR3 bases: TGTGCCAGCAGCGTAAACCCACAGGGGGCAGTCGGGACCGGGGAGCTGTTTTTT. As protein: CASSVNPQGAVGTGELFF.

This clone was picked up a small number of times. The chain uses TRBV28 and TRBJ2-3, with TRBD2 as a possible D gene (5 bases). The CDR3 sequence is 17 residues long. The V gene's germline CDR1 is MDHEN and CDR2 SYDVKM. V lost 4 bases, J lost 1 base, and 18 bases lay in between. This CDR3 reads CASSSRPGLAGTDTQYF. The CDR3 nucleotides read TGTGCCAGCAGTTCCCGACCCGGACTCGCCGGCACAGATACGCAGTATTTT.

This clone was detected only a few times. The rearrangement uses TRBV29-1 and TRBJ2-7; 13 bases are a match to TRBD2. Trimming took 6 bases from V and 4 from J; bases not matched to a gene: 3. The CDR3 runs 13 residues. The germline V gene has CDR1 SQVTM and CDR2 ANQGSEA. In DNA, the CDR3 is TGCAGCGTGCGGACTAGCGGGAGTTACGAGCAGTACTTC. Its protein is CSVRTSGSYEQYF.

This chain uses TRBV7-2 with TRBJ2-7, with no clear D. Trimming left V 2 bases short and J 5 bases short, with 10 bases between. The CDR3 has 13 residues. Germline loops: CDR1 SGHTA, CDR2 FQGNSA. This CDR3 reads CASSLQLQNEQYF. The CDR3 nucleotides are TGTGCCAGCAGCTTACAGCTCCAAAACGAGCAGTACTTC.

The V call is TRBV7-2, the J call TRBJ2-5, with 9 positions matching TRBD2. This CDR3 contains 16 residues. V gave up 1 base and J gave up 0 bases; unmatched junction bases: 3. CDR1 is SGHTA, CDR2 FQGNSA, per germline. The CDR3 region is CASSLGLAGYQETQYF. CDR3 bases: TGTGCCAGCAGCTTAGGGCTAGCGGGGTACCAAGAGACCCAGTACTTC.

This clone came up a few times. At one end, the junction sequence differs from germline, possibly due to a read error. The V call is TRBV7-7, the J call TRBJ2-3; TRBD2 matches 11 bases. Germline V gives CDR1 SSHAT, CDR2 FNYEAQ (reference sequence). This CDR3 comprises 17 residues. CDR3 region: CASSSHRLAGLTDTQYF. CDR3 sequence (DNA): TGTGCTAGCAGCTCTCACCGACTAGCGGGACTCACAGATACGCAGTATTTT.

The genes are TRBV25-1 and TRBJ1-2; 9 nucleotides align to TRBD1. The CDR3 extends over 12 amino acids. V shed 5 bases, J shed 12 bases, and the junction held 7 bases outside the gene matches. Germline assignment: CDR1 MGHDK and CDR2 SYGVNS. Written as DNA, the CDR3 is TGTGCCAGCAGTCCCGGGACAGGGAAGCACACCTTC. Encoded protein: CASSPGTGKHTF.

The V call is TRBV7-9, the J call TRBJ2-7, with no clear D. Germline V lookup: CDR1 SEHNR, CDR2 FQNEAQ (reference sequence). CDR3 length: 14 amino acids. The V end was cut by 4 bases, the J end by 2 bases, with 12 bases between. The CDR3 protein is CASSSVGIPYEQYF. The CDR3 bases are TGTGCCAGCAGCTCGGTGGGGATCCCCTACGAGCAGTACTTC.

This sequence joins TRBV4-1 and TRBJ2-5, with 7 bases fitting TRBD2. J was trimmed by 5 bases and V by 1 base; bases with no gene match: 10. Germline CDR1 MGHRA, CDR2 YSYEKL. This CDR3 spans 16 amino acids. The chain's CDR3 is CASSQGVAGAWETQYF. DNA for the CDR3: TGCGCCAGCAGCCAAGGTGTAGCGGGTGCCTGGGAGACCCAGTACTTC.

In this sample, this clone turned up a few times. The CDR3 region is CAWSLRPSGANVLTF. CDR3 nucleotide sequence: TGTGCCTGGAGTCTTAGACCCTCTGGGGCCAACGTCCTGACTTTC. The chain couples TRBV30 to TRBJ2-6; D not resolved. The CDR3 length is 15 residues. V was trimmed by 2 bases and J by 0 bases, leaving 8 bases between them. The germline CDR1 and CDR2 sequences are GTSNPN and SVGIG (reference sequence).

V usage is TRBV4-3 and J usage is TRBJ1-1; D might be TRBD1 (6 bases). CDR3 length: 13 residues. The germline gives CDR1 LGHNA, CDR2 YSLEER. V shed 4 bases and J shed 7 bases, with 13 bases lying between them. CDR3 sequence (DNA): TGCGCCAGCAGCCGTCGGGGGGGCAATGAAGCTTTCTTT. Protein: CASSRRGGNEAFF.

The chain links TRBV9 to TRBJ1-2; no clear D gene. Germline loops: CDR1 SGDLS, CDR2 YYNGEE. The V end lost 0 bases, the J end lost 7 bases, and 22 bases lay between the germline ends. This CDR3 contains 17 residues. Here the CDR3 DNA reads TGTGCCAGCAGCGTAGTGGGTTCGCCTCCAGCGGAGAGTGGCTACACCTTC. It is translated as CASSVVGSPPAESGYTF. Full variable domain (missing parts from reference TRBV9 and TRBJ1-2): DSGVTQTPKHLITATGQRVTLRCSPRSGDLSVYWYQQSLDQGLQFLIQYYNGEERAKGNILERFSAQQFPDLHSELNLSSLELGDSALYFCASSVVGSPPAESGYTFGSGTRLTVV.

In this sample, this clone turned up a few times. V is TRBV23-1 and J is TRBJ1-4; D is possibly TRBD1 (6 bases). TRBV23-1 is identified as an open reading frame with a role that is uncertain. V was trimmed by 3 bases and J by 8 bases, leaving 16 bases between them. The CDR3 extends over 15 amino acids. This CDR3 reads CASSHPAGAREKLFF. The CDR3 bases are TGCGCCAGCAGTCACCCTGCGGGGGCTAGGGAAAAACTGTTTTTT.

This clone was detected once. The J gene is TRBJ2-5, the V gene TRBV4-1; D remains ambiguous. The V end was cut by 4 bases, the J end by 4 bases, with 10 bases between. This CDR3 spans 13 amino acids. Looked up from germline, CDR1 is MGHRA and CDR2 is YSYEKL. The CDR3 loop is CASSPPTLETQYF. CDR3 sequence (DNA): TGCGCCAGCAGCCCGCCGACATTAGAGACCCAGTACTTC.

This clone was seen a few times. J is TRBJ1-4 and V is TRBV19; unclear D gene. This CDR3 is 13 amino acids long. Germline-derived CDR1 and CDR2 are LNHDA and SQIVND (reference sequence). The ends were cut back, 5 bases at V and 5 bases at J, with 9 bases in the middle. The CDR3 DNA reads as TGTGCCAGTAGTGGGAACTCAAATGAAAAACTGTTTTTT. Translation: CASSGNSNEKLFF.

The chain uses TRBV6-5 and TRBJ2-5, with D possibly TRBD2 on 6 matching bases. Per germline, CDR1 MNHEY and CDR2 SVGAGI. The V end was cut by 1 base, the J end by 0 bases, with 9 bases between. The CDR3 covers 15 residues. CDR3 bases: TGTGCCAGCAGTTACTTTCGGGGGAACCAAGAGACCCAGTACTTC. Its translation: CASSYFRGNQETQYF.

This rearrangement joins TRBV7-8 to TRBJ1-4; D gene unclear. Germline loops: CDR1 SGHVS, CDR2 FQNEAQ. The V end was cut by 5 bases, the J end by 8 bases, with 6 bases between. The CDR3 extends over 11 amino acids. The CDR3 sequence is CASSPSEKLFF. The DNA for the CDR3 is TGTGCCAGCAGCCCCTCGGAAAAACTGTTTTTT.

The chain joins TRBV6-5 to TRBJ2-3; D gene uncertain. Trimming took off 6 bases at V and 2 bases at J, with 15 bases between the two ends. CDR3 length: 15 amino acids. CDR1 is MNHEY, CDR2 SVGAGI, per germline. In DNA form, the CDR3 reads TGTGCCAGCAGCTCTAGGACCACTTTCACAGATACGCAGTATTTT. Its translation is CASSSRTTFTDTQYF.

For this clone: One end of the junction varies from germline; a read error may be responsible. The chain links TRBV6-6 to TRBJ1-2, with D unresolved. CDR1 MNHNY and CDR2 SVGAGI come from the germline V gene (reference sequence). The CDR3 consists of 14 residues. CDR3 protein: CAIKYLGSNYGYTF. Written as DNA, the CDR3 is TGTGCCATCAAGTACTTGGGCTCTAACTACGGCTACACCTTC.

V usage is TRBV20-1 and J usage is TRBJ2-1; D unresolved. This CDR3 region has 11 residues. Per the germline V gene, CDR1 is DFQATT and CDR2 is SNEGSKA (reference sequence). Trimming took 3 bases from V and 8 from J, leaving 8 bases between them. The CDR3 DNA sequence: TGCAGTGCTAGGGTGGTTTATGAGCAGTTCTTC. It translates to CSARVVYEQFF.

The chain employs TRBV30 and TRBJ2-1; 10 nucleotides agree with TRBD2. Per germline, CDR1 GTSNPN and CDR2 SVGIG (reference sequence). V lost 5 bases to trimming and J lost 9 bases; unmatched junction nucleotides: 13. The CDR3 sequence is 15 residues long. CDR3: CAWPSSGSLWSEQFF. The DNA for the CDR3 is TGTGCCTGGCCCTCTAGCGGGAGTTTATGGAGTGAGCAGTTCTTC.

The V gene is TRBV13, the J gene TRBJ2-1, with D perhaps TRBD1 (5 bases). Germline V gene data show CDR1 as PRHDT and CDR2 as FYEKMQ (reference sequence). V was trimmed by 5 bases and J by 9 bases, leaving 14 bases between them. This CDR3 region has 13 residues. The DNA for the CDR3 is TGTGCCAGCAGCAGGGCAGGGATCGCTGAGCAGTTCTTC. It codes for CASSRAGIAEQFF.

V is TRBV29-1 and J is TRBJ1-5; no reliable D call. The CDR3 runs to 13 residues. V gave up 7 bases and J gave up 0 bases, with 10 bases separating them. CDR1 is SQVTM, CDR2 ANQGSEA, per germline. The CDR3 sequence: CSALAGSNQPQHF. The CDR3 DNA sequence: TGCAGCGCCCTTGCGGGTAGCAATCAGCCCCAGCATTTT.

This chain uses TRBV5-1 with TRBJ2-2; 7 nucleotides align to TRBD2. CDR1 is SGHRS, CDR2 YFSETQ, per germline. The CDR3 consists of 16 residues. The V segment lost 2 bases and the J segment 1 base; nucleotides outside the gene matches: 5. CDR3: CASSFWLAENTGELFF. The CDR3 DNA is TGCGCCAGCAGCTTTTGGCTAGCGGAGAACACCGGGGAGCTGTTTTTT.